The source of this T cell receptor beta chain is a study of vaccination effects on CD4 cells after COVID-19. Study at large: Samples that were drawn after vaccination came a median of 72 days after the second dose.

General observations from the study: The study found marked clonal contraction of infection- and vaccine-induced clones late after vaccination.

Germline CDR1 and CDR2: KGHDR and SFDVKD. The CDR3 is 15 residues long. The V gene end was trimmed by 4 bases and the J gene end by 5 bases; junction bases not matched to a gene: 5. Around day 10 of culture, CD4+ T cells were separated out. Of the BNT162b2 and mRNA-1273 vaccines, participants received two doses of one or the other. Nucleocapsid antibodies were negative in the vaccine recipients, who had never had SARS-CoV-2 infection. Each culture had half its medium swapped for IL-2 medium on days 3 and 7. As for this clone: Its antigen is as yet unknown.

TCRdb's table, derived via immunoSEQ multiplex PCR, lists solely in-frame clones and lacks some. The profile covers just under 75,000 clones, with about 73% appearing a single time and roughly 2.1% taken by the ten largest. The clonotype comes from a human donor who received a COVID-19 vaccine. The source was CD4+ T cells from PBMCs cultured without peptide, collected after COVID-19 vaccination. The J gene is TRBJ2-2, the V gene TRBV24-1, with 8 bases aligning to TRBD1. The CDR3 DNA follows: TGTGCCACCAGTGAAACAGGGGGGAGGACCGGGGAGCTGTTTTTT. Amino acid sequence: CATSETGGRTGELFF.